A selection of T cell receptor beta chains follows, all from one sample in a study of shared clonotypes between healthy human individuals. TCRdb's copy holds only in-frame clones and misses some; the assay was immunoSEQ multiplex PCR. The sample contains some 360,000 clones, around 79% of which appear only once. Sequencing was carried out using memory CD4+ T cells sorted from blood. Every receptor here comes from a man aged 25-45 years in good health. The CDR3 runs from the conserved cysteine through the conserved F or W. A D gene is named only where the DNA matches it firmly. Clone size is stated in some rows and not others, as once, few, many or a class when expanded.

j_gene: TRBJ1-1; abundance: many; v_gene: TRBV30; d_gene: -; CDR3nt: TGTGCCTGGACTGGAAAGAACACTGAAGCTTTCTTT; CDR3aa: CAWTGKNTEAFF
j_gene: TRBJ2-3; abundance: -; v_gene: TRBV7-9; d_gene: TRBD1; CDR3nt: TGTGCCAGCAGCCCCCCACGGGGCAGGGGGTCAACAGATACGCAGTATTTT; CDR3aa: CASSPPRGRGSTDTQYF
j_gene: TRBJ1-2; abundance: many; v_gene: TRBV19; d_gene: -; CDR3nt: TGTGCCAGTAGTATACGACGGGGGAATGGCTACACCTTC; CDR3aa: CASSIRRGNGYTF
j_gene: TRBJ2-3; abundance: -; v_gene: TRBV4-1; d_gene: TRBD2; CDR3nt: TGCGCCAGCAGCCAGACTGCCGGGACTAGCGGGAGGGATACGCAGTATTTT; CDR3aa: CASSQTAGTSGRDTQYF
j_gene: TRBJ2-4; abundance: once; v_gene: TRBV30; d_gene: TRBD1; CDR3nt: TGTGCCTTGGAGACAGGGTTGGCCAAAAACATTCAGTACTTC; CDR3aa: CALETGLAKNIQYF
j_gene: TRBJ2-2; abundance: -; v_gene: TRBV19; d_gene: -; CDR3nt: TGTGCCAGTCAACCTCCTTCCCCTAACACCGGGGAGCTGTTTTTT; CDR3aa: CASQPPSPNTGELFF
j_gene: TRBJ1-3; abundance: many; v_gene: TRBV28; d_gene: -; CDR3nt: TGTGCCAGCAGTTTCCTGAAGGGAGGATCTGGAAACACCATATATTTT; CDR3aa: CASSFLKGGSGNTIYF
j_gene: TRBJ2-7; abundance: few; v_gene: TRBV11-2; d_gene: -; CDR3nt: TGTGCCAGCAGCTTAGATCTAGGGGACGTTTCCTACGAGCAGTACTTC; CDR3aa: CASSLDLGDVSYEQYF
j_gene: TRBJ2-6; abundance: few; v_gene: TRBV7-2; d_gene: -; CDR3nt: TGTGCCAGCAGCTCACCCCCGGGAGCCAACGTCCTGACTTTC; CDR3aa: CASSSPPGANVLTF
j_gene: TRBJ2-3; abundance: -; v_gene: TRBV5-1; d_gene: -; CDR3nt: TGCGCCAGCAGCTTGGCGAGGGGCGCCTCACAAGATACGCAGTATTTT; CDR3aa: CASSLARGASQDTQYF
j_gene: TRBJ2-7; abundance: -; v_gene: TRBV7-2; d_gene: TRBD1; CDR3nt: TGTGCCAGCAGCCCAACACAGGGGATCGAGCAGTACTTC; CDR3aa: CASSPTQGIEQYF
j_gene: TRBJ2-6; abundance: -; v_gene: TRBV10-3; d_gene: -; CDR3nt: TGTGCCATCAGTGAGTCGGATGGCAGACCTGGGGCCAACGTCCTGACTTTC; CDR3aa: CAISESDGRPGANVLTF
j_gene: TRBJ2-5; abundance: -; v_gene: TRBV6-6; d_gene: -; CDR3nt: TGTGCCAGCAGTTATTCCCTGGAGAACGAAGAGACCCAGTACTTC; CDR3aa: CASSYSLENEETQYF
j_gene: TRBJ2-5; abundance: few; v_gene: TRBV11-2; d_gene: -; CDR3nt: TGTGCCAGCAGCTTAGAATGGGACCAAGAGACCCAGTACTTC; CDR3aa: CASSLEWDQETQYF
j_gene: TRBJ1-1; abundance: -; v_gene: TRBV29-1; d_gene: -; CDR3nt: TGCAGCGCTAACGGGGGATGGAACACTGAAGCTTTCTTT; CDR3aa: CSANGGWNTEAFF
j_gene: TRBJ2-3; abundance: -; v_gene: TRBV7-9; d_gene: -; CDR3nt: TGTGCCAGCAGCTTAAGGGAAGGGAGGGATACGCAGTATTTT; CDR3aa: CASSLREGRDTQYF
j_gene: TRBJ2-3; abundance: -; v_gene: TRBV18; d_gene: TRBD2; CDR3nt: TGTGCCAGCTCATACCAGCTAGCGGCCGACGGTACGCAGTATTTT; CDR3aa: CASSYQLAADGTQYF
j_gene: TRBJ2-1; abundance: few; v_gene: TRBV18; d_gene: TRBD1; CDR3nt: TGTGCCAGCTCACCTGGACAGGGCAAATCCTACAATGAGCAGTTCTTC; CDR3aa: CASSPGQGKSYNEQFF
j_gene: TRBJ2-2; abundance: -; v_gene: TRBV6-1; d_gene: TRBD2; CDR3nt: TGTGCCAGCCGTGGGACTAGCGGGAGGCCGGAGCTGTTTTTT; CDR3aa: CASRGTSGRPELFF
j_gene: TRBJ1-1; abundance: -; v_gene: TRBV5-1; d_gene: TRBD1; CDR3nt: TGCGCCAGCAGCGCACAGGGGGGGGCGAACACTGAAGCTTTCTTT; CDR3aa: CASSAQGGANTEAFF
j_gene: TRBJ2-5; abundance: once; v_gene: TRBV18; d_gene: -; CDR3nt: TGTGCCAGCTCACCACCCCTAGGAGGGCATCAGTACTTC; CDR3aa: CASSPPLGGHQYF
j_gene: TRBJ2-1; abundance: -; v_gene: TRBV4-2; d_gene: -; CDR3nt: TGTGCCAGCAGCCACCGGGGACTGTACAATGAGCAGTTCTTC; CDR3aa: CASSHRGLYNEQFF
j_gene: TRBJ2-7; abundance: -; v_gene: TRBV9; d_gene: TRBD2; CDR3nt: TGTGCCAGCAGCGTAGCGGGAGGGCCTCCCTACGAGCAGTACTTC; CDR3aa: CASSVAGGPPYEQYF
j_gene: TRBJ1-4; abundance: -; v_gene: TRBV5-1; d_gene: -; CDR3nt: TGCGCCAGCAGCTTGGTTTCTGGGAGGCCCGAAAAACTGTTTTTT; CDR3aa: CASSLVSGRPEKLFF
j_gene: TRBJ1-2; abundance: -; v_gene: TRBV7-6; d_gene: -; CDR3nt: TGTGCCAGCAGCTTAGCGGCTTCGGGTAGAGGCTACACCTTC; CDR3aa: CASSLAASGRGYTF
j_gene: TRBJ2-3; abundance: -; v_gene: TRBV6-6; d_gene: TRBD2; CDR3nt: TGTGCCAGCAGCCCCGGAGCGGGAGGGGGGGCAGATACGCAGTATTTT; CDR3aa: CASSPGAGGGADTQYF
j_gene: TRBJ2-1; abundance: -; v_gene: TRBV27; d_gene: TRBD2; CDR3nt: TGTGCCAGCAGTTTAATGGCTAGCGGGAGGGCCCTCGGGCAGTTCTTC; CDR3aa: CASSLMASGRALGQFF
j_gene: TRBJ2-7; abundance: -; v_gene: TRBV6-6; d_gene: TRBD1; CDR3nt: TGTGCCAGCAGTTTGAGGACAGGGGCGGACGAGCAGTACTTC; CDR3aa: CASSLRTGADEQYF
j_gene: TRBJ2-5; abundance: -; v_gene: TRBV14; d_gene: -; CDR3nt: TGTGCCAGCAGCCCCCCCCGGCGGGGACAAGAGACCCAGTACTTC; CDR3aa: CASSPPRRGQETQYF